A selection of T cell receptor beta chains follows, all from one sample in a study of regulatory T cells in long-lasting Graves disease. From the multiplex PCR reads, TCRdb called clonotypes with MiXCR, one entry per CDR3 protein. The sample records roughly 360,000 distinct CDR3 sequences, 12% being singletons. These data were also filed under a second study, of T cells in Graves' hyperthyroidism and ophthalmopathy.

The specimen was peripheral blood mononuclear cells (PBMCs), collected at new diagnosis, from a patient treated with antithyroid drugs. These receptors all stem from a woman younger than 30 with Graves disease. Both conserved end residues are part of each CDR3.

cdr3_aa	cdr3_length	v_call	j_call
CSASSGGRVRYNEQFF	16	TRBV20-1	TRBJ2-1
CASSLGFSGGSYEQYF	16	TRBV7-2	TRBJ2-7
CASSPVLSLASYNEQFF	17	TRBV4-2	TRBJ2-1
CASSLVPTSPNYGYTF	16	TRBV7-9	TRBJ1-2
CASSPSATAGNTIYF	15	TRBV18	TRBJ1-3
CASSSMSPRERGNTDTQYF	19	TRBV13	TRBJ2-3
CASSYEQGKRGDTQYF	16	TRBV6-2/TRBV6-3	TRBJ2-3
CAWSTLRGKYTEAFF	15	TRBV30	TRBJ1-1
CSSLRLLYEQYF	12	TRBV20-1	TRBJ2-7
CASSLAQETQYF	12	TRBV7-2	TRBJ2-5
CASSVVSTGELFF	13	TRBV9	TRBJ2-2
CASSEDGNEQFF	12	TRBV10-2	TRBJ2-1